Shown below are 13 T cell receptor beta chains from a single sample sequenced in a study of T cells in Graves' hyperthyroidism and ophthalmopathy. What was amplified from RNA transcripts were TCR beta CDR3 regions. The TCR CDR3 first-round RT-PCR relied on the HTBI primer set. In TCRdb, the multiplex PCR reads were re-called with MiXCR into one record per CDR3 protein. The sample holds roughly 630,000 distinct CDR3 sequences, around 16% seen once. Sequencing was done on a sample of blood. Source of these receptors: a woman between 25 and 40 years old with Graves' hyperthyroidism.

In the case of this clonotype: A single base separates this from a much larger clone, so it may be a read error. The CDR3 nucleotides read TGTGCCACCAGTCCGACTAGCGGGAGGGCCTCTCAGGATACGCAGTATTTT. Translation: CATSPTSGRASQDTQYF. The chain combines TRBV6-1 with TRBJ2-3; 14 bases line up with TRBD2. Germline V gives CDR1 MNHNS, CDR2 SASEGT. The CDR3 is made up of 17 amino acids.

This clonotype was recorded at least ten times. The genes are TRBV28 and TRBJ1-3; D may be TRBD1 (5 bases). CDR1 and CDR2 (germline): MDHEN, SYDVKM. Between the trimmed V and J ends, which lost 7 bases and 6 bases, there was a span of 16 bases. This CDR3 comprises 14 residues. The CDR3 DNA follows: TGTGCCAGCACCAGCCCGGGACCCGAAAACACCATATATTTT. It translates to CASTSPGPENTIYF.

This sequence joins TRBV19 and TRBJ2-2; no firm D call. The CDR3 is 13 amino acids. Looked up from germline, CDR1 is LNHDA and CDR2 is SQIVND (reference sequence). V lost 5 bases and J lost 6, with 10 bases in between. The CDR3 bases are TGTGCCAGTAGTGCCGTTAGGGCCGGGGAGCTGTTTTTT. Amino acids: CASSAVRAGELFF.

Many counts were recorded for this clonotype. This rearrangement joins TRBV12-3 or TRBV12-4 to TRBJ2-7; unclear D gene. Trimming stripped 3 bases from V and 0 bases from J, with 12 bases between. This CDR3 is built from 15 residues. CDR3 sequence (DNA): TGTGCCAGCAGTTTTGGGCAGCGATCCTCCTACGAGCAGTACTTC. Translating it yields CASSFGQRSSYEQYF.

At least ten counts were recorded for this clonotype. V is TRBV5-1 and J is TRBJ2-1, with 8 bases aligning to TRBD2. The CDR3 sequence is 16 residues long. V was clipped by 0 bases and J by 8 bases; unmatched bases: 10. The germline V gene has CDR1 SGHRS and CDR2 YFSETQ. The CDR3 spells CASSLGIDREGDEQFF. The CDR3 DNA follows: TGCGCCAGCAGCTTGGGAATTGACCGGGAGGGGGATGAGCAGTTCTTC.

This clonotype was recorded at least ten times. The chain combines TRBV27 with TRBJ2-3, with D tentatively TRBD2 (6 bases). Trimming took off 8 bases at V and 0 bases at J, with 6 bases between the two ends. This CDR3 comprises 12 residues. CDR1 and CDR2 (germline): MNHEY, SMNVEV (reference sequence). CDR3 in DNA: TGTGCCAGCCGGGAGAGCACAGATACGCAGTATTTT. Translated: CASRESTDTQYF.

The genes are TRBV5-6 and TRBJ2-5, with 11 bases matching TRBD2. CDR1 SGHDT and CDR2 YYEEEE come from the germline V gene. This CDR3 comprises 19 residues. J was trimmed by 5 bases and V by 4 bases; bases with no gene match: 19. CDR3: CASSRGPLAGAEGAETQYF. For the CDR3, the DNA is TGTGCCAGCAGCAGGGGACCACTAGCGGGAGCCGAAGGTGCGGAGACCCAGTACTTC. The complete variable domain, with remaining parts taken from reference TRBV5-6 and TRBJ2-5, reads DAGVTQSPTHLIKTRGQQVTLRCSPKSGHDTVSWYQQALGQGPQFIFQYYEEEERQRGNFPDRFSGHQFPNYSSELNVNALLLGDSALYLCASSRGPLAGAEGAETQYFGPGTRLLVL.

The V and J genes are TRBV6-2 or TRBV6-3 and TRBJ1-4; TRBD1 is a possible D gene (6 bases). The germline V gene has CDR1 MNHEY and CDR2 SVGEGT. The CDR3 totals 15 residues. V lost 9 bases and J lost 5, with 19 bases in between. The CDR3 spells CASSSRGLWNEKLFF. The CDR3 DNA sequence: TGTGCCAGTTCTTCTCGGGGGCTCTGGAATGAAAAACTGTTTTTT.

This clonotype was observed at least ten times. The gene calls are TRBV28 and TRBJ2-7; D not resolved. Trimming removed 6 bases from V and 7 bases from J, with 25 bases in between. Germline assignment: CDR1 MDHEN and CDR2 SYDVKM. CDR3 length: 16 amino acids. The CDR3 sequence is CASSPPRSTFTGEQYF. CDR3 coding DNA: TGTGCCAGCAGCCCCCCCCGGAGTACCTTCACCGGGGAGCAGTACTTC.

As for this clonotype: One junction end does not reproduce the germline sequence, and a read error may be involved. The chain is built from TRBV15 and TRBJ2-1; D ambiguous. The CDR3 spans 14 residues. Germline V lookup: CDR1 LNHNV, CDR2 YYDKDF (reference sequence). This CDR3 reads CATSRVQPYNEQFF. For the CDR3, the DNA is TGTGCCACCAGCAGAGTCCAGCCCTATAATGAGCAGTTCTTC.

This clonotype was seen at least ten times. DNA of the CDR3: TGTGCCAGCAGTTTATGGCCGGGCGGGGAGACCCAGTACTTC. Encoded protein: CASSLWPGGETQYF. The chain joins TRBV12-3 or TRBV12-4 to TRBJ2-5, with D tentatively TRBD2 (5 bases). The CDR3 is made up of 14 amino acids. V dropped 2 bases and J dropped 5 bases, with 12 bases sitting between them.

This clonotype was observed many times. The chain combines TRBV27 with TRBJ2-6, with D possibly being TRBD1 (5 bases). Per the germline V gene, CDR1 is MNHEY and CDR2 is SMNVEV (reference sequence). The V and J ends lost 8 bases and 1 base respectively, with 18 bases between them. This CDR3 spans 17 amino acids. The CDR3 sequence is CASSLMAPGSGANVLTF. CDR3 coding DNA: TGTGCCAGCTCCCTTATGGCTCCAGGGTCTGGGGCCAACGTCCTGACTTTC.

The V and J genes are TRBV3-1 and TRBJ2-1; D not certain. V lost 0 bases, J lost 9 bases, and 12 bases lay in between. The CDR3 extends over 14 amino acids. The V gene's germline CDR1 is LGHDT and CDR2 YNNKEL (reference sequence). The CDR3 sequence: CASSQDHRAIEQFF. CDR3 DNA sequence: TGTGCCAGCAGCCAAGACCATAGGGCAATTGAGCAGTTCTTC.